One sample yielded the 19 T cell receptor beta chains listed below, sequenced in a study of technical replicates of blood from a handful of donors. TCRdb's table, derived via immunoSEQ multiplex PCR, lists solely in-frame clones and lacks some. The repertoire has roughly 15,000 clones, over 70% of them found once; the top ten carry 9.5% to 15%. Sequencing was done on a sample of PBMCs. The receptors come from a human donor in good health.

This clone was seen a single time. The rearrangement links TRBV5-1 to TRBJ2-5; the D is unclear. The DNA end favors TRBJ2-7, so the J call may be wrong. This CDR3 is 14 amino acids long. Germline V gives CDR1 SGHRS, CDR2 YFSETQ. CDR3 nucleotides: TGCGCCAGCAGATATCTTCAAACTTCCTACGAGCAGTACTTC. This gives the protein CASRYLQTSYEQYF.

The V and J genes are TRBV19 and TRBJ2-7; 7 nucleotides match TRBD2. This CDR3 contains 12 residues. Germline lookup yields CDR1 LNHDA and CDR2 SQIVND (reference sequence). After removal of 5 bases from V and 7 bases from J, the junction contained 5 bases not matched to a gene. CDR3 sequence reads: CASSLREREQYF. DNA for the CDR3: TGTGCCAGTAGTTTGCGGGAGAGGGAGCAGTACTTC.

The CDR3 loop is CASSLDRGVGNEKLFF. The CDR3 DNA follows: TGTGCCAGCAGCTTAGACCGGGGGGTTGGTAATGAAAAACTGTTTTTT. The chain uses TRBV7-9 and TRBJ1-4, with D perhaps TRBD1 (5 bases). V lost 1 base to trimming and J lost 4 bases, with 13 bases between them. There are 16 residues in the CDR3. Germline loops: CDR1 SEHNR, CDR2 FQNEAQ (reference sequence).

This chain uses TRBV5-1 with TRBJ2-2; D unresolved. This CDR3 is 12 amino acids long. V shed 5 bases and J shed 3 bases, with 5 bases lying between them. Per germline, CDR1 SGHRS and CDR2 YFSETQ. The CDR3 region is CASRADTGELFF. In DNA, the CDR3 is TGCGCCAGCAGAGCCGACACCGGGGAGCTGTTTTTT.

This clone has a handful of counts. The CDR3 reads CASSPSQRGYEQYF. The CDR3 bases are TGTGCCAGCAGTCCATCCCAGCGGGGCTACGAGCAGTACTTC. The rearrangement uses TRBV27 and TRBJ2-7; TRBD2 matches 7 bases. Germline-derived CDR1 and CDR2 are MNHEY and SMNVEV (reference sequence). The CDR3 sequence is 14 residues long. The ends lost 5 bases at V and 3 bases at J; junction bases unmatched: 7.

The rearrangement joins TRBV7-2 to TRBJ2-3; tentatively, D is TRBD1 (5 bases). The germline gives CDR1 SGHTA, CDR2 FQGNSA. The CDR3 runs 14 residues. Trimming removed 5 bases from V and 0 bases from J, with 9 bases in between. CDR3 nucleotides: TGTGCCAGCAGCCCCCAGGGAAGCACAGATACGCAGTATTTT. Translated, it gives CASSPQGSTDTQYF.

This clone was detected only once. This chain connects TRBV28 to TRBJ2-7, with 11 bases fitting TRBD2. CDR1 and CDR2 from the germline V gene are MDHEN and SYDVKM. Trimming at V came to 7 bases and at J to 4 bases, leaving 12 bases not matched to a gene. This CDR3 comprises 16 residues. CDR3 sequence (DNA): TGTGCCAGCAACAATCGGGGAACTAGCGGGGGATACGAGCAGTACTTC. Its translation: CASNNRGTSGGYEQYF.

This rearrangement joins TRBV2 to TRBJ1-1, with D perhaps matching TRBD1 (6 bases). The germline V and J ends were trimmed by 10 bases and 0 bases, with 12 bases remaining between them. Germline loops: CDR1 SNHLY, CDR2 FYNNEI. This CDR3 region has 13 residues. CDR3 DNA: TGTGCCACCGTGGGGACATTGAACACTGAAGCTTTCTTT. This codes for CATVGTLNTEAFF. The complete variable domain, with remaining parts taken from reference TRBV2 and TRBJ1-1, reads EPEVTQTPSHQVTQMGQEVILRCVPISNHLYFYWYRQILGQKVEFLVSFYNNEISEKSEIFDDQFSVERPDGSNFTLKIRSTKLEDSAMYFCATVGTLNTEAFFGQGTRLTVV.

J is TRBJ1-4 and V is TRBV6-6; D not certain. CDR3 size: 14 residues. The germline V and J ends were trimmed by 8 bases and 4 bases, with 14 bases remaining between them. From germline, CDR1 is MNHNY and CDR2 SVGAGI (reference sequence). The CDR3 DNA reads as TGTGCCAGCGGCGGGAGTCAGATTAATGAAAAACTGTTTTTT. Translating gives CASGGSQINEKLFF.

V and J are TRBV6-5 and TRBJ2-5, with 7 bases aligning to TRBD2. This CDR3 comprises 15 residues. Germline CDR1 reads MNHEY; CDR2 reads SVGAGI. J gave up 5 bases and V 6 bases, and 12 bases lay outside the gene matches. The CDR3 loop is CASSPTGGGRETQYF. The CDR3 DNA sequence: TGTGCCAGCAGCCCAACTGGGGGGGGGAGGGAGACCCAGTACTTC.

There are a few counts of this clone. The chain couples TRBV19 to TRBJ2-1, with 11 bases aligning to TRBD1. Germline V gene data show CDR1 as LNHDA and CDR2 as SQIVND (reference sequence). CDR3 length equals 13 residues. J lost 9 bases, V lost 5 bases, and 3 bases had no gene match. CDR3 amino acids: CASSGTGGGEQFF. The CDR3 DNA is TGTGCCAGTAGTGGGACAGGGGGTGGTGAGCAGTTCTTC.

The chain links TRBV7-9 to TRBJ1-2; the D gene is possibly TRBD1 (5 bases). CDR3 length: 14 residues. V was pared by 5 bases and J by 7 bases, with 17 bases between. CDR1 is SEHNR, CDR2 FQNEAQ, per germline (reference sequence). The CDR3 sequence: CASSVTAQGGGYTF. The CDR3 DNA follows: TGTGCCAGCAGCGTAACCGCCCAGGGTGGTGGCTACACCTTC.

The chain links TRBV2 to TRBJ2-3; D is uncertain. Germline assignment: CDR1 SNHLY and CDR2 FYNNEI. The V and J ends lost 7 bases and 0 bases respectively, with 14 bases between them. The CDR3 has 15 residues. The DNA of the CDR3 is TGTGCCAGCAATAGGATGCCTAGGAGCACAGATACGCAGTATTTT. Translating gives CASNRMPRSTDTQYF.

The genes are TRBV6-1 and TRBJ2-5; 9 bases line up with TRBD1. Germline V gives CDR1 MNHNS, CDR2 SASEGT. The CDR3 has 16 amino acids. V lost 2 bases to trimming and J lost 3 bases; unmatched junction nucleotides: 7. This chain's CDR3 is CASSEYTGGAKETQYF. DNA of the CDR3: TGTGCCAGCAGTGAATATACAGGGGGCGCGAAAGAGACCCAGTACTTC.

The CDR3 DNA reads as TGTGCCAGCCAACGATTCCAGGGAACCTACGAGCAGTACTTC. This sequence encodes CASQRFQGTYEQYF. The chain combines TRBV7-6 with TRBJ2-7; weak D call: TRBD1 (5 bases). Germline-derived CDR1 and CDR2 are SGHVS and FNYEAQ. The CDR3 runs to 14 residues. Trimming stripped 8 bases from V and 2 bases from J, with 16 bases between. Supplemented by reference TRBV7-6 and TRBJ2-7, the full variable domain reads GAGVSQSPRYKVTKRGQDVALRCDPISGHVSLYWYRQALGQGPEFLTYFNYEAQQDKSGLPNDRFSAERPEGSISTLTIQRTEQRDSAMYRCASQRFQGTYEQYFGPGTRLTVT.

The table lists this clone with a count of one. The chain combines TRBV15 with TRBJ2-2, with D perhaps matching TRBD2 (6 bases). The CDR3 runs to 15 residues. V was pared by 0 bases and J by 6 bases, with 11 bases between. Germline CDR1 LNHNV, CDR2 YYDKDF (reference sequence). The CDR3 DNA follows: TGTGCCACCAGCAGAGATCGGTCGGGAGCCGGGGAGCTGTTTTTT. Its translation: CATSRDRSGAGELFF.

This chain connects TRBV15 to TRBJ2-2, with D tentatively TRBD1 (5 bases). Germline loops: CDR1 LNHNV, CDR2 YYDKDF (reference sequence). The CDR3 runs to 17 residues. Trimming pared 0 bases from V and 5 bases from J, leaving 16 bases between. CDR3 bases: TGTGCCACCAGCAGAGAAAGGGGCTTGTCAGGGACCGGGGAGCTGTTTTTT. It encodes CATSRERGLSGTGELFF.

The rearrangement links TRBV6-6 to TRBJ2-2, with a possible D match to TRBD2 (5 bases). V was pared by 4 bases and J by 1 base, with 10 bases between. CDR3 size: 15 residues. CDR1 and CDR2 from the germline V gene are MNHNY and SVGAGI (reference sequence). CDR3 protein: CASSSRRGNTGELFF. The CDR3 coding sequence is TGTGCCAGCAGTTCCAGACGGGGGAACACCGGGGAGCTGTTTTTT.

The V gene is TRBV5-1, the J gene TRBJ2-5, with D possibly matching TRBD2 (5 bases). The germline V gene encodes CDR1 SGHRS and CDR2 YFSETQ. Trimming pared 4 bases from V and 4 bases from J, leaving 8 bases between. The CDR3 has 12 residues. CDR3 loop: CASSVEGETQYF. The CDR3 region has the DNA TGCGCCAGCAGCGTCGAGGGAGAGACCCAGTACTTC.